A single sample gave rise to the 9 T cell receptor beta chains below, sequenced in a study of blood T cells in healthy people across ages. A J-beta primer mix and a sample-barcoded 5' primer were used in a second PCR of roughly 6 to 11 cycles. TCRdb reprocessed the 5' RACE reads with MiXCR, giving one entry per CDR3 protein. The data show 550,000 to 650,000 distinct CDR3 sequences, 25% to 35% seen once. Sequencing used blood. The source is an elderly woman in good health.

This chain joins TRBV12-3 or TRBV12-4 and TRBJ1-2; the D is unclear. Trimming cost V 1 base and J 6 bases, with 9 bases left between them. The CDR3 extends over 13 amino acids. The CDR3 sequence: CASSLGPRDGYTF. DNA of the CDR3: TGTGCCAGCAGTTTAGGGCCGAGGGATGGCTACACCTTC.

Points on this clonotype: Given a much more abundant clone one base away, this may be a read error. J is TRBJ2-3 and V is TRBV28; the D is unclear. V shed 0 bases and J shed 0 bases, with 7 bases lying between them. Looked up from germline, CDR1 is MDHEN and CDR2 is SYDVKM. The length of the CDR3 is 15 residues. This chain's CDR3 is CASSLWEQSTDTQYF. CDR3 sequence (DNA): TGTGCCAGCAGTTTATGGGAGCAAAGCACAGATACGCAGTATTTT. Full variable domain (remainder filled in from reference TRBV28 and TRBJ2-3): DVKVTQSSRYLVKRTGEKVFLECVQDMDHENMFWYRQDPGLGLRLIYFSYDVKMKEKGDIPEGYSVSREKKERFSLILESASTNQTSMYLCASSLWEQSTDTQYFGPGTRLTVL.

There are a few counts of this clonotype. Just one base apart from a much larger clone, this may be a read error. V is TRBV15 and J is TRBJ2-5; perhaps TRBD2 as D (6 bases). Germline V gene lookup returns CDR1 LNHNV and CDR2 YYDKDF (reference sequence). The CDR3 length is 15 residues. Trimming took off 2 bases at V and 11 bases at J, with 21 bases between the two ends. In nucleotides, the CDR3 is TGTGCCACCAGCAGACCTCCGGGACTCCCAAATGAGCAGTACTTC. It translates to CATSRPPGLPNEQYF.

With regard to this clonotype: It may be a read error: a sequence one base away is much more abundant. The genes are TRBV6-1 and TRBJ2-7, with D perhaps assigned TRBD1 or TRBD2 (5 bases each). The CDR3 totals 15 residues. Germline CDR1 and CDR2: MNHNS and SASEGT. V was pared by 1 base and J by 2 bases, with 12 bases between. The CDR3 DNA follows: TGTGCCAGCAGTGAAGTTCCGGGACGCCCCTACGAGCAGTACTTC. Protein product: CASSEVPGRPYEQYF.

This clonotype showed up many times. The genes are TRBV28 and TRBJ2-4; 8 nucleotides line up with TRBD1. V shed 5 bases, J shed 5 bases, and the junction held 8 bases outside the gene matches. The germline V gene encodes CDR1 MDHEN and CDR2 SYDVKM. This CDR3 spans 15 amino acids. The DNA for the CDR3 is TGTGCCAGCAGTCGCGACAGGGGATGGGAAAACATTCAGTACTTC. Translated, it gives CASSRDRGWENIQYF.

This clonotype has at least ten counts. The V and J genes are TRBV11-2 and TRBJ2-7; possibly TRBD2 for D (6 bases). Germline CDR1 and CDR2: SGHAT and FQNNGV. V was trimmed by 8 bases and J by 0 bases, leaving 11 bases between them. This CDR3 contains 13 residues. The CDR3 loop reads CASSRGLSYEQYF. The CDR3 DNA follows: TGTGCCAGCTCTCGGGGACTCTCCTACGAGCAGTACTTC.

In its sample, this clonotype was seen many times. The chain carries TRBV6-6 and TRBJ2-1, with D possibly called TRBD1 or TRBD2 (5 bases each). Trimming removed 6 bases at V and 5 bases at J, with 14 bases between. In germline, CDR1 is MNHNY, CDR2 SVGAGI (reference sequence). The CDR3 length is 14 residues. The CDR3 nucleotides read TGTGCCAGCAGCTCTAGCAGGGTCAACAATGAGCAGTTCTTC. Its protein is CASSSSRVNNEQFF.

V usage is TRBV7-2 and J usage is TRBJ1-2, with D maybe TRBD1 (5 bases). Germline V lookup: CDR1 SGHTA, CDR2 FQGNSA. V was shortened by 4 bases and J by 3 bases, with 9 bases between the two germline ends. CDR3 size: 13 residues. The CDR3 DNA reads TGTGCCAGCAGCTACGAGGGGCACTATGGCTACACCTTC. Translating gives CASSYEGHYGYTF.

This clonotype was observed a handful of times. This rearrangement joins TRBV28 to TRBJ2-1, with 11 bases aligning to TRBD2. J lost 5 bases, V lost 1 base, and 4 bases had no gene match. The germline CDR1 and CDR2 sequences are MDHEN and SYDVKM. The CDR3 sequence is 16 residues long. This chain's CDR3 is CASSLFTSGGHNEQFF. For the CDR3, the DNA is TGTGCCAGCAGTTTATTTACTAGCGGGGGTCACAATGAGCAGTTCTTC.